A single sample gave rise to the 3 T cell receptor beta chains below, sequenced in a study of blood T cell repertoires in COVID-19. Profiling relied on immunoSEQ multiplex PCR, and the TCRdb table lists in-frame clones only, not all of them. Among more than 9,500 clones listed, about four fifths were seen once. Material: peripheral blood. These receptors came from a woman aged 60-70 years with acute or convalescent COVID-19.

The CDR3 coding sequence is TGTGCCTGGAGTGTAGGTCAGGGACAGGAGCGAGGCTACACCTTC. Translation: CAWSVGQGQERGYTF. This rearrangement joins TRBV30 to TRBJ1-2; 8 positions match TRBD1. Trimming at V came to 0 bases and at J to 8 bases, leaving 11 bases not matched to a gene. Per germline, CDR1 GTSNPN and CDR2 SVGIG (reference sequence). The CDR3 is 15 residues long.

The V and J genes are TRBV7-8 and TRBJ1-1; D is perhaps TRBD1 (5 bases). V was clipped by 1 base and J by 3 bases, with 15 bases between them. Per germline, CDR1 SGHVS and CDR2 FQNEAQ. This CDR3 is 16 amino acids long. This CDR3 is CASSLGPRGWHTEAFF. The CDR3 nucleotides are TGTGCCAGCAGCTTAGGGCCGCGGGGGTGGCACACTGAAGCTTTCTTT.

V usage is TRBV5-1 and J usage is TRBJ1-2, with D uncertain. V lost 3 bases to trimming and J lost 4 bases, with 13 bases between them. The V gene's germline CDR1 is SGHRS and CDR2 YFSETQ. The CDR3 sequence is 14 residues long. This CDR3 is CASSSSRGGYGYTF. The CDR3 DNA follows: TGCGCCAGCAGCTCATCCCGAGGAGGCTATGGCTACACCTTC.